What follows are 11 T cell receptor beta chains derived from one specimen sequenced in a study of shared clonotypes between healthy human individuals. Sequencing was performed with immunoSEQ multiplex PCR; in TCRdb, only in-frame clones are kept and a portion is missing. This table has over 2 million clones, under 95% appearing once. Input material: naive CD4+ T cells from PBMCs. As for subset: CD45RA+ positively selected. Every receptor here comes from a man between 18 and 29 years old in good health. Some clones in this sample may be carry-over from other donors' samples.

The chain carries TRBV6-6 and TRBJ1-2; 10 nucleotides align to TRBD1. Looked up from germline, CDR1 is MNHNY and CDR2 is SVGAGI (reference sequence). Trimming at V came to 5 bases and at J to 4 bases, leaving 10 bases not matched to a gene. This CDR3 region has 16 residues. In DNA form, the CDR3 reads TGTGCCAGCAGTGCCGGGACAGGGGATAGAGGCTATGGCTACACCTTC. This sequence encodes CASSAGTGDRGYGYTF.

This chain links TRBV6-5 with TRBJ2-7, with TRBD1 identical over 11 bases. Germline V gene data show CDR1 as MNHEY and CDR2 as SVGAGI. The V segment lost 2 bases and the J segment 6 bases; nucleotides outside the gene matches: 6. CDR3 length: 15 residues. The CDR3 loop is CASSYLGTGGSEQYF. The CDR3 nucleotides are TGTGCCAGCAGTTACCTGGGGACAGGGGGAAGCGAGCAGTACTTC.

Turning to this clone: Different DNA sequences within this sample yield the same CDR3. J is TRBJ2-5 and V is TRBV9, with D hard to call. The CDR3 is 12 amino acids. V lost 2 bases and J lost 2, with 4 bases in between. Germline V gene sequence: CDR1 SGDLS, CDR2 YYNGEE. The CDR3 sequence: CASSVGQETQYF. The CDR3 coding sequence is TGTGCCAGCAGCGTGGGACAAGAGACCCAGTACTTC.

The chain employs TRBV29-1 and TRBJ1-2; the D gene is possibly TRBD1 (5 bases). CDR1 is SQVTM and CDR2 is ANQGSEA in the germline V gene. Between the trimmed V and J ends, which lost 3 bases and 0 bases, there was a span of 20 bases. The CDR3 runs 17 residues. Here the CDR3 reads CSVEMGTDSFTNYGYTF. The CDR3, as DNA: TGCAGCGTTGAGATGGGGACTGATAGTTTTACTAACTATGGCTACACCTTC.

The rearrangement uses TRBV7-2 and TRBJ2-3; TRBD2 matches 7 bases. The CDR3 contains 16 residues. Per germline, CDR1 SGHTA and CDR2 FQGNSA. V was clipped by 2 bases and J by 4 bases; unmatched bases: 9. This CDR3 reads CASSLMRENSADTQYF. CDR3 DNA sequence: TGTGCCAGCAGCTTAATGCGGGAGAATAGTGCAGATACGCAGTATTTT.

V gene TRBV11-2 combines with J gene TRBJ2-6; D ambiguous. The V gene's germline CDR1 is SGHAT and CDR2 FQNNGV. The CDR3 totals 15 residues. V was cut by 5 bases and J by 0 bases, with 8 bases left in between. The CDR3 here is CASSPHYSGANVLTF. Here the CDR3 DNA reads TGTGCCAGCAGCCCCCATTACTCTGGGGCCAACGTCCTGACTTTC.

This rearrangement joins TRBV28 to TRBJ2-1; D is undetermined. This CDR3 contains 15 residues. The V and J ends lost 2 bases and 0 bases respectively, with 8 bases between them. Germline values: CDR1 MDHEN, CDR2 SYDVKM. The CDR3 nucleotides read TGTGCCAGCAGTTTAGCACCGAGCTCCTACAATGAGCAGTTCTTC. Protein product: CASSLAPSSYNEQFF.

This clone was found once. Additional DNA sequences in this sample encode the identical CDR3. The rearrangement links TRBV25-1 to TRBJ1-3; D is uncertain. Germline V gene data show CDR1 as MGHDK and CDR2 as SYGVNS. The CDR3 covers 11 residues. V lost 4 bases, J lost 4 bases, and 2 bases lay in between. CDR3 DNA: TGTGCCAGCAGTGGAGGAAACACCATATATTTT. This translates into CASSGGNTIYF.

The J gene is TRBJ2-7, the V gene TRBV5-1, with 12 positions matching TRBD1. J gave up 7 bases and V 0 bases, and 11 bases lay outside the gene matches. Germline V CDR1 and CDR2: SGHRS, YFSETQ. This CDR3 contains 17 residues. The DNA for the CDR3 is TGCGCCAGCAGCTTGGAATTTAGGGGACAGGGGGCGGGTGAGCAGTACTTC. It translates to CASSLEFRGQGAGEQYF.

The rearrangement uses TRBV5-1 and TRBJ2-1; 8 bases line up with TRBD1. V gave up 4 bases and J gave up 13 bases; unmatched junction bases: 16. CDR3 length equals 15 residues. From germline, CDR1 is SGHRS and CDR2 YFSETQ. The DNA of the CDR3 is TGCGCCAGCAGCCACTGGGACAGGAGAGAAATTAAACAGTTCTTC. Its protein product is CASSHWDRREIKQFF.

The sample holds one count of this clone. The chain recombines TRBV18 with TRBJ2-3; 10 bases map to TRBD1. The CDR3 spans 14 residues. Germline CDR1 and CDR2: KGHSH and LQKENI. V trimming: 8 bases; J trimming: 4 bases; junction bases outside the gene matches: 6. The CDR3 loop is CASTGQGRADTQYF. CDR3 coding DNA: TGTGCCAGCACGGGACAGGGGAGGGCAGATACGCAGTATTTT.